This record covers a single TCR beta chain. Its antigen is not known. These data originate in a study of CD8 T cells in Susac syndrome. Whole-study results and caveats: Susac-specific public clones numbered approximately 15 in total CD8+ repertoires (and roughly five in CD8+ TEMRA repertoires). As acknowledged by the study, its TCR sequencing and HLA analysis included a relatively small number of individuals.

Sequencing of TCR beta, carried out with a high-throughput approach, was applied to CD8+ and CD4+ T cells from the blood. The V end lost 0 bases, the J end lost 1 base, and 6 bases lay between the germline ends. The CDR3 spans 14 residues. Per germline, CDR1 LGHNA and CDR2 YSLEER. With random hexamers, 0.5 to 1 ug RNA was reverse transcribed. TCRdb re-called the immunoSEQ multiplex PCR reads with MiXCR, one entry per CDR3 protein. The table lists 100,000 to 150,000 distinct CDR3 sequences, about 94% of them singletons. Sequenced input: CD8+ T cells from PBMCs. This chain joins TRBV4-3 and TRBJ1-1; D not resolved. The sequence came from a human donor with Susac syndrome. The CDR3 sequence: CASSQDLRNTEAFF. The CDR3 DNA is TGCGCCAGCAGCCAAGATCTCCGGAACACTGAAGCTTTCTTT.